This T cell receptor (beta chain) was sequenced for a study of blood T cell repertoires in COVID-19. Participant reports of clinical history set cohort assignment. The V end was cut by 6 bases, the J end by 2 bases, with 8 bases between. The V gene's germline CDR1 is DFQATT and CDR2 SNEGSKA (reference sequence). This CDR3 is 11 amino acids long. TCRdb keeps only in-frame clones here, not all; method: immunoSEQ multiplex PCR. The repertoire has over 250,000 clones, more than 80% of them found once; the top ten carry 1.1%. The sample comprised PBMCs or T cells enriched from blood (not recorded which). The chain combines TRBV20-1 with TRBJ2-7; D is uncertain. The receptor was derived from a young woman who had recovered from COVID-19. This CDR3 reads CSARNPYEQYF. The CDR3 DNA reads TGCAGTGCGCGGAATCCCTACGAGCAGTACTTC.